The sample holds a few counts of the clone carrying this T cell receptor (beta chain). Antigen specificity is unknown. Clones were read by immunoSEQ multiplex PCR, and TCRdb kept only the in-frame ones, dropping some. Among tens of thousands of clones listed, roughly 83% were seen once. This sample is drawn from a study of STAT5B mutations in CD4+ large granular lymphocyte leukemia. Study conclusions and caveats: Patient CD4-sorted repertoires looked more clonal than healthy CD4+ repertoires, even without putative leukemic clones. Top patient clones used TRBV06 genes more often: 8/27 versus 2/35 in controls. About a quarter of private leukemic clonotypes occurred rarely in other patients' non-leukemic repertoires.

The CDR3 extends over 15 amino acids. The ends lost 1 base at V and 3 bases at J; junction bases unmatched: 5. The germline CDR1 and CDR2 sequences are SGHNT and YYREEE (reference sequence). This chain joins TRBV5-4 and TRBJ1-1; 8 bases map to TRBD1. The clonotype was recovered from a human donor in good health. The specimen was CD4+ T cells from blood buffy coats. Here the CDR3 DNA reads TGTGCCAGCAGCTTGCACGACAGGGGAGACACTGAAGCTTTCTTT. Residues: CASSLHDRGDTEAFF.